This is a list of T cell receptor beta chains from one sample in a study of post-analysis software for immune sequencing data. Via MiXCR, TCRdb re-called the PCR reads, giving one row per CDR3 protein. This table has 450,000 to 650,000 distinct CDR3 sequences, about 44% appearing once. Sequencing input: blood. The receptors originated from a girl aged 10-17 years with multiple sclerosis. Both conserved end residues are part of each CDR3. The D gene is left open where the match is weak.

d_call,j_call,v_call,cdr3_aa
NA,TRBJ2-5,TRBV5-1,CASSLGRGETQYF
NA,TRBJ2-3,TRBV2,CASSEGYTQYF
NA,TRBJ2-2,TRBV3-1,CASSQSRGGYTGELFF
NA,TRBJ2-1,TRBV12-3/TRBV12-4,CASSLGAGHYNEQFF
NA,TRBJ2-5,TRBV20-1,CSAHSGRGGETQYF
NA,TRBJ2-5,TRBV5-1,CASSLGAGLEETQYF
TRBD2,TRBJ2-1,TRBV11-2,CASSFLAGYSYNEQFF
TRBD2,TRBJ2-1,TRBV5-1,CASSLGTSGRALGEQFF
NA,TRBJ2-5,TRBV7-9,CASSGPADTVRVYETQYF
NA,TRBJ1-2,TRBV5-5,CASTQVNYGYTF
TRBD1,TRBJ1-2,TRBV5-1,CASSLGSGTERNYGYTF
NA,TRBJ2-2,TRBV3-1,CASSQDGVTGELFF
TRBD2,TRBJ2-1,TRBV10-3,CAISPGLAGGNRDEQFF
NA,TRBJ1-5,TRBV4-1,CASSQEARGGWNQPQHF
NA,TRBJ2-3,TRBV12-5,CASAPGRGGSGTQYF
NA,TRBJ2-1,TRBV7-9,CASSLVDRSTYNEQFF
NA,TRBJ1-2,TRBV27,CASSLNTAYGYTF
NA,TRBJ2-7,TRBV12-3/TRBV12-4,CASSPAVWQSYEQYF
TRBD2,TRBJ2-3,TRBV7-8,CASSLDYTSGISADTQYF
NA,TRBJ2-7,TRBV7-9,CASSFEQGGYEQYF
TRBD2,TRBJ2-1,TRBV4-2,CASSQDPSGRSNEQFF
NA,TRBJ2-5,TRBV20-1,CSANPDNQETQYF
NA,TRBJ1-5,TRBV12-3/TRBV12-4,CASSLRTMRDQPQHF